Reported below is one TCR beta chain. The data stem from a study of T cell changes during pregnancy in multiple sclerosis. The repertoire was sequenced with immunoSEQ multiplex PCR; TCRdb's copy has only in-frame clones and lacks some. The sample has tens of thousands of clones; about 91% are singletons. Trimming removed 2 bases at V and 4 bases at J, with 12 bases between. The CDR3 consists of 15 residues. Germline V gene sequence: CDR1 MGHRA, CDR2 YSYEKL. The receptor was derived from a female donor with multiple sclerosis, enrolled in a pregnancy study. Material: CD8+ T cells from peripheral blood mononuclear cells, obtained before pregnancy. The chain joins TRBV4-1 to TRBJ1-5; D unresolved. The CDR3 region is CASSQTVVMNQPQHF. The CDR3 nucleotides read TGCGCCAGCAGCCAAACGGTGGTAATGAATCAGCCCCAGCATTTT.